The 10 T cell receptor beta chains below come from one sample, sequenced in a study of graft-versus-host responses after intestinal transplantation. The antigens for these receptors are not known. The protocol was immunoSEQ multiplex PCR, while the TCRdb copy is restricted to in-frame clones and leaves out a portion. The sample lists about 120,000 clones, 90% seen once, with around 0.2% in the top ten. Sequencing used unstimulated CD4+ T cells sorted from spleen or lymph node cells, obtained before intestinal transplant. The receptor set was obtained from a human donor who received an intestinal transplant.

The rearrangement links TRBV14 to TRBJ2-1; perhaps TRBD2 as D (6 bases). CDR3 length: 15 amino acids. Between the trimmed V and J ends, which lost 5 bases and 0 bases, there was a span of 11 bases. Looked up from germline, CDR1 is SGHDN and CDR2 is FVKESK. CDR3 protein: CASSRDFISYNEQFF. Written as DNA, the CDR3 is TGTGCCAGCAGCAGGGACTTTATCTCCTACAATGAGCAGTTCTTC.

The genes are TRBV30 and TRBJ1-1; 7 bases line up with TRBD1. The V gene's germline CDR1 is GTSNPN and CDR2 SVGIG (reference sequence). The CDR3 has 15 residues. V trimming: 3 bases; J trimming: 2 bases; junction bases outside the gene matches: 9. CDR3: CAWRKRQGRNTEAFF. The CDR3 bases are TGTGCCTGGAGAAAGAGACAGGGCCGAAACACTGAAGCTTTCTTT.

The chain has TRBV7-9 and TRBJ1-4; 11 nucleotides agree with TRBD1. Per the germline V gene, CDR1 is SEHNR and CDR2 is FQNEAQ (reference sequence). V gave up 3 bases and J gave up 6 bases; unmatched junction bases: 3. The CDR3 spans 15 residues. CDR3 in DNA: TGTGCCAGCAGCTTGGACAGGGGGCCGGATGAAAAACTGTTTTTT. Its translation is CASSLDRGPDEKLFF. Full variable domain (missing parts from reference TRBV7-9 and TRBJ1-4): DTGVSQNPRHKITKRGQNVTFRCDPISEHNRLYWYRQTLGQGPEFLTYFQNEAQLEKSRLLSDRFSAERPKGSFSTLEIQRTEQGDSAMYLCASSLDRGPDEKLFFGSGTQLSVL.

V gene TRBV5-4 combines with J gene TRBJ2-1; D is perhaps TRBD2 (6 bases). The germline V gene encodes CDR1 SGHNT and CDR2 YYREEE (reference sequence). The length of the CDR3 is 16 residues. The V end was cut by 4 bases, the J end by 5 bases, with 19 bases between. The CDR3 nucleotides are TGTGCCAGCAGCAGACCCGGGACTCTTACGAACAATGAGCAGTTCTTC. Its translation is CASSRPGTLTNNEQFF.

This chain connects TRBV2 to TRBJ2-3; 14 bases are shared with TRBD2. Germline V gene data show CDR1 as SNHLY and CDR2 as FYNNEI. This CDR3 comprises 13 residues. With V trimmed by 6 bases and J by 8 bases, 1 base remained unmatched. The CDR3 nucleotides are TGTGCCAGCAGGGGGACTAGCGGGAGTACGCAGTATTTT. Its translation: CASRGTSGSTQYF.

In its sample, this clone was seen once. The J gene is TRBJ2-3, the V gene TRBV5-1; tentatively, D is TRBD2 (5 bases). The CDR3 loop spans 14 amino acids. CDR1 and CDR2 from the germline V gene are SGHRS and YFSETQ. The V end was cut by 2 bases, the J end by 2 bases, with 9 bases between. Here the CDR3 DNA reads TGCGCCAGCAGCTTTGGCGGGTACACAGATACGCAGTATTTT. Its translation is CASSFGGYTDTQYF.

The genes are TRBV5-1 and TRBJ2-5; TRBD2 matches at 9 bases. This CDR3 is built from 14 residues. Germline assignment: CDR1 SGHRS and CDR2 YFSETQ. Unmatched junction bases numbered 4, after V lost 5 bases and J lost 2 bases. The CDR3 region is CASRGSGGQETQYF. The CDR3 DNA reads as TGCGCCAGCAGGGGAAGCGGGGGGCAAGAGACCCAGTACTTC.

V is TRBV9 and J is TRBJ1-3, with D perhaps TRBD1 (6 bases). V was shortened by 2 bases and J by 5 bases, with 14 bases between the two germline ends. Germline CDR1 reads SGDLS; CDR2 reads YYNGEE. This CDR3 has 15 residues. The CDR3, as DNA: TGTGCCAGCAGCGTCAGGGGCGACGTGAGAAACACCATATATTTT. Translation: CASSVRGDVRNTIYF.

J is TRBJ2-3 and V is TRBV5-1; D perhaps matches TRBD2 (5 bases). The CDR3 totals 12 residues. Per germline, CDR1 SGHRS and CDR2 YFSETQ. Trimming removed 2 bases at V and 5 bases at J, with 6 bases between. CDR3 nucleotides: TGCGCCAGCAGCTTTGAGGGAGATACGCAGTATTTT. Its protein product is CASSFEGDTQYF.

The CDR3 nucleotides are TGTGCCAGCATCCCCTTGGGTTGGGGGACAGTGACTCAAGAGACCCAGTACTTC. Its protein is CASIPLGWGTVTQETQYF. The chain has TRBV2 and TRBJ2-5, with 7 bases that match TRBD1. CDR1 and CDR2 from the germline V gene are SNHLY and FYNNEI. J lost 2 bases, V lost 7 bases, and 19 bases had no gene match. The CDR3 covers 18 residues.